The 20 T cell receptor beta chains given below trace back to one sample, sequenced in a study of blood T cell repertoires in COVID-19. Here immunoSEQ multiplex PCR was the method, and the copy in TCRdb shows in-frame clones only, minus some. The sample yields 150,000 to 200,000 clones, 80% to 85% seen once. The sequencing sample was made of peripheral blood. The receptor set was obtained from an older woman with COVID-19, enrolled during active disease.

The chain uses TRBV24-1 and TRBJ2-1, with D perhaps matching TRBD2 (6 bases). Germline V lookup: CDR1 KGHDR, CDR2 SFDVKD. The CDR3 has 15 residues. Between the trimmed V and J ends, which lost 6 bases and 4 bases, there was a span of 15 bases. The CDR3, as DNA: TGTGCCACCAGTAGAACTAGCTCAAATTACAATGAGCAGTTCTTC. Translated: CATSRTSSNYNEQFF.

The genes are TRBV24-1 and TRBJ1-5; TRBD1 agrees at 7 bases. This CDR3 comprises 16 residues. Per germline, CDR1 KGHDR and CDR2 SFDVKD. V was pared by 4 bases and J by 1 base, with 6 bases of the junction left unmatched. The DNA for the CDR3 is TGTGCCACCAGTGACCCGGGACAGTCAAGCAATCAGCCCCAGCATTTT. It yields the protein CATSDPGQSSNQPQHF.

V and J are TRBV7-9 and TRBJ1-2; tentatively, D is TRBD1 (5 bases). The V and J ends lost 4 bases and 8 bases respectively, with 11 bases between them. The CDR3 contains 12 residues. The germline V gene encodes CDR1 SEHNR and CDR2 FQNEAQ (reference sequence). CDR3 DNA: TGTGCCAGCAGCTCGGAGAAGGGGGGCTACACCTTC. It encodes CASSSEKGGYTF. Drawing the rest from reference TRBV7-9 and TRBJ1-2, the complete variable domain is DTGVSQNPRHKITKRGQNVTFRCDPISEHNRLYWYRQTLGQGPEFLTYFQNEAQLEKSRLLSDRFSAERPKGSFSTLEIQRTEQGDSAMYLCASSSEKGGYTFGSGTRLTVV.

The CDR3 reads CASSLGGRAGLPSYNEQFF. The CDR3 coding sequence is TGCGCCAGCAGCTTGGGAGGTCGAGCGGGCCTCCCATCCTACAATGAGCAGTTCTTC. The chain carries TRBV5-1 and TRBJ2-1, with a weak D call TRBD2 (6 bases). V gave up 0 bases and J gave up 1 base, with 20 bases separating them. CDR1 is SGHRS and CDR2 is YFSETQ in the germline V gene. The CDR3 covers 19 residues.

The V gene is TRBV4-1, the J gene TRBJ1-1; 7 nucleotides line up with TRBD1. Trimming at V came to 4 bases and at J to 1 base, leaving 3 bases not matched to a gene. The CDR3 covers 14 residues. CDR1 MGHRA and CDR2 YSYEKL come from the germline V gene. The CDR3 DNA reads TGCGCCAGCAGCCCCCGGGACAGGAACACTGAAGCTTTCTTT. Protein: CASSPRDRNTEAFF.

The chain couples TRBV4-3 to TRBJ2-5, with 12 bases that match TRBD2. Germline CDR1 is LGHNA and CDR2 is YSLEER. The CDR3 is 15 amino acids. V shed 4 bases, J shed 5 bases, and the junction held 5 bases outside the gene matches. CDR3 coding DNA: TGCGCCAGCAGCCCTAGCGGGAGGGAGAGGGAGACCCAGTACTTC. Protein sequence: CASSPSGRERETQYF.

V usage is TRBV5-1 and J usage is TRBJ2-1, with 10 bases lining up with TRBD1. Unmatched junction bases numbered 12, after V lost 3 bases and J lost 6 bases. CDR1 and CDR2 from the germline V gene are SGHRS and YFSETQ. CDR3 length: 17 amino acids. The CDR3 DNA reads as TGCGCCAGCAGCTCCGGAGGGACAGGGGCGAGGGCCAATGAGCAGTTCTTC. Protein sequence: CASSSGGTGARANEQFF.

The genes are TRBV7-2 and TRBJ2-7; D might be TRBD1 (6 bases). Trimming removed 1 base from V and 7 bases from J, with 14 bases in between. Germline V gene data show CDR1 as SGHTA and CDR2 as FQGNSA. CDR3 length equals 14 residues. The CDR3, as DNA: TGTGCCAGCAGCTTAGGGCCGGTGCAGGGGGAGCAGTACTTC. Translating it yields CASSLGPVQGEQYF. Based on the CDR3 plus reference TRBV7-2 and TRBJ2-7, the full variable domain is GAGVSQSPSNKVTEKGKDVELRCDPISGHTALYWYRQSLGQGLEFLIYFQGNSAPDKSGLPSDRFSAERTGGSVSTLTIQRTQQEDSAVYLCASSLGPVQGEQYFGPGTRLTVT.

The chain carries TRBV3-1 (or the pseudogene TRBV3-2) and TRBJ1-3, with D possibly being TRBD1 (5 bases). V was trimmed by 2 bases and J by 3 bases, leaving 11 bases between them. Germline lookup yields CDR1 LGHDT and CDR2 YNNKEL (reference sequence). This CDR3 has 15 residues. The CDR3 loop reads CASSQLGGGGNTIYF. Written as DNA, the CDR3 is TGTGCCAGCAGCCAACTCGGGGGAGGTGGAAACACCATATATTTT.

V is TRBV5-1 and J is TRBJ2-2; no clear D gene. V lost 1 base and J lost 0, with 10 bases in between. Germline V gene sequence: CDR1 SGHRS, CDR2 YFSETQ. This CDR3 has 16 amino acids. The CDR3 is CASSLIRVTNTGELFF. The CDR3 DNA sequence: TGCGCCAGCAGCTTGATCCGGGTCACGAACACCGGGGAGCTGTTTTTT.

Only a few counts were recorded for this clone. The CDR3 is CASSQPLTGRNSPLHF. The CDR3 DNA reads as TGCGCCAGCAGCCAACCTTTGACAGGGAGGAATTCACCCCTCCACTTT. This chain joins TRBV4-1 and TRBJ1-6; 7 bases map to TRBD1. The CDR3 totals 16 residues. The trim removed 2 bases at V and 7 bases at J, leaving 8 bases unmatched. The germline V gene encodes CDR1 MGHRA and CDR2 YSYEKL.

This chain uses TRBV4-3 with TRBJ2-7; tentatively, D is TRBD2 (5 bases). Trimming left V 5 bases short and J 2 bases short, with 16 bases between. The germline V gene has CDR1 LGHNA and CDR2 YSLEER. This CDR3 spans 15 amino acids. CDR3 DNA sequence: TGCGCCAGCAGCACCTTCCGTAGCGCAACCTACGAGCAGTACTTC. Its translation: CASSTFRSATYEQYF.

The chain carries TRBV2 and TRBJ1-3, with TRBD1 identical over 9 bases. Germline CDR1 reads SNHLY; CDR2 reads FYNNEI. The trim removed 8 bases at V and 2 bases at J, leaving 4 bases unmatched. The CDR3 extends over 14 amino acids. CDR3 DNA sequence: TGTGCCAGCGGCAGGGACAGGGCTGGAAACACCATATATTTT. Encoded protein: CASGRDRAGNTIYF.

The chain carries TRBV3-1 (or the pseudogene TRBV3-2) and TRBJ2-2; D unclear. The CDR3 consists of 12 residues. Trimming took 4 bases from V and 4 from J, leaving 4 bases between them. Germline V CDR1 and CDR2: LGHDT, YNNKEL (reference sequence). The CDR3 here is CASSPFTGELFF. The DNA of the CDR3 is TGTGCCAGCAGCCCTTTCACCGGGGAGCTGTTTTTT.

The chain is built from TRBV9 and TRBJ2-7, with 9 bases fitting TRBD2. The CDR3 is 14 residues long. V shed 4 bases and J 3 bases; nucleotides not matched to a gene: 5. Germline V gene lookup returns CDR1 SGDLS and CDR2 YYNGEE. The CDR3 region has the DNA TGTGCCAGCAGCAGGACTAGCGATAGCTACGAGCAGTACTTC. Translation gives CASSRTSDSYEQYF.

The table lists this clone with a few counts. This rearrangement joins TRBV9 to TRBJ1-3, with 9 bases identical to TRBD1. With V trimmed by 4 bases and J by 1 base, 3 bases remained unmatched. Looked up from germline, CDR1 is SGDLS and CDR2 is YYNGEE. This CDR3 has 15 amino acids. CDR3 DNA: TGTGCCAGCAGCCCGGGGACAGGGTCTGGAAACACCATATATTTT. Translated: CASSPGTGSGNTIYF.

This chain links TRBV24-1 with TRBJ2-1; 7 bases agree with TRBD2. CDR1 KGHDR and CDR2 SFDVKD come from the germline V gene. With V trimmed by 1 base and J by 9 bases, 11 bases remained unmatched. This CDR3 comprises 16 residues. CDR3 bases: TGTGCCACCAGTGATTTAGGCGGGAGTAGGACCGCTGAGCAGTTCTTC. Protein product: CATSDLGGSRTAEQFF.

The chain uses TRBV19 and TRBJ1-6; 7 bases match TRBD1. The CDR3 extends over 13 amino acids. The V and J ends lost 7 bases and 7 bases, in that order; junction bases with no gene match: 4. In germline, CDR1 is LNHDA, CDR2 SQIVND (reference sequence). CDR3 sequence: CASKNRGNSPLHF. The CDR3 nucleotides read TGTGCCAGTAAAAACAGGGGCAATTCACCCCTCCACTTT.

The rearrangement joins TRBV7-2 to TRBJ1-1, with TRBD1 matching 8 bases. CDR1 and CDR2 (germline): SGHTA, FQGNSA. The CDR3 spans 15 residues. The ends lost 3 bases at V and 5 bases at J; junction bases unmatched: 8. The CDR3 DNA sequence: TGTGCCAGCAGCTTCAACACAGGGGGGAATACTGAAGCTTTCTTT. It yields the protein CASSFNTGGNTEAFF.

The chain carries TRBV2 and TRBJ2-1; possible D gene TRBD2, 6 bases. This CDR3 has 11 residues. Germline V gives CDR1 SNHLY, CDR2 FYNNEI. V was cut by 8 bases and J by 15 bases, with 17 bases left in between. CDR3 DNA: TGTGCCAGCTTACTAGCTGGCGTTAGGTTCTTC. Its protein product is CASLLAGVRFF.